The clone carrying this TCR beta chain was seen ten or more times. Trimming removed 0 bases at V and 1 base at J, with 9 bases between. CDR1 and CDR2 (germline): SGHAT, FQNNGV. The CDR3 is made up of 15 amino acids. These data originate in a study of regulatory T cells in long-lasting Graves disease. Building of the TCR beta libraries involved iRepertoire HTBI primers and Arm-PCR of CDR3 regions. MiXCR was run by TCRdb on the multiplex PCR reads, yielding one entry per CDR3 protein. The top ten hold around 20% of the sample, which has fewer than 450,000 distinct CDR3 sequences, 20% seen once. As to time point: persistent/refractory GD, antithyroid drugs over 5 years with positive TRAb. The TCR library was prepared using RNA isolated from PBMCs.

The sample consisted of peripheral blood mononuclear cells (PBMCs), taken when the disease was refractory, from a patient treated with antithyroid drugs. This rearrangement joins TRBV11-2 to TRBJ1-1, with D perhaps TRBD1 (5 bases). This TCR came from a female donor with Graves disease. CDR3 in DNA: TGTGCCAGCAGCTTAGAGGGACTCGCGAACACTGAAGCTTTCTTT. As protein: CASSLEGLANTEAFF. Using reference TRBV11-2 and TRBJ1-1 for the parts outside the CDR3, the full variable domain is EAGVAQSPRYKIIEKRQSVAFWCNPISGHATLYWYQQILGQGPKLLIQFQNNGVVDDSQLPKDRFSAERLKGVDSTLKIQPAKLEDSAVYLCASSLEGLANTEAFFGQGTRLTVV.